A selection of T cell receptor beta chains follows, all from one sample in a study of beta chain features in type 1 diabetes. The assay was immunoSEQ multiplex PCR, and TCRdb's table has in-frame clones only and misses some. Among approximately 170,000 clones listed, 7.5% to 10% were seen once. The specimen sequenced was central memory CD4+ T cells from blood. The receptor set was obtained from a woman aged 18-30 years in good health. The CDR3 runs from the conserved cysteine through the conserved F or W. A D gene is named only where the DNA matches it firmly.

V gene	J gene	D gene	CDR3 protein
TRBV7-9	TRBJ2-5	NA	CASSPGWRETQYF
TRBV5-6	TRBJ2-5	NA	CASSLRQGGLETQYF
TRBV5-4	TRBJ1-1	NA	CASSLIQGIHTEAFF
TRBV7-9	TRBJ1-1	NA	CASSLAGWTEAFF
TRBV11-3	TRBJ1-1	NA	CASSQTVNTEAFF
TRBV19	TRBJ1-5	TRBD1	CASSRGQGQPQHF
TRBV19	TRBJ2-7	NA	CASSIRGEQYF
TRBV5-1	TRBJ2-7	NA	CASSLEAGPHEQYF
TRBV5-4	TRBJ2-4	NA	CASSLPDIQNIQYF
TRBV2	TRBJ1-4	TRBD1	CASTKGGQGEEKLFF
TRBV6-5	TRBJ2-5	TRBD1	CASRDQGAETQYF
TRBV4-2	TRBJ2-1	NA	CASSQEGGGPTYNEQFF
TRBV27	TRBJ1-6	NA	CASSPDSYNSPLHF
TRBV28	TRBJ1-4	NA	CASSPGQLKGKLFF
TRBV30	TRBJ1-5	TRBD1	CAWSVPGQGANQPQHF
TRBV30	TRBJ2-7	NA	CAFEEQGGEQYF
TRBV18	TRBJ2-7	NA	CASSPPLGAGNEQYF
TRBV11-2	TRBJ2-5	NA	CASSRQPEETQYF
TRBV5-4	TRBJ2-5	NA	CASSLTGDYQETQYF
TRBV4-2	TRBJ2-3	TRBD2	CASSQEGIVGGADTQYF
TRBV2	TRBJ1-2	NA	CASSETLGDYGYTF
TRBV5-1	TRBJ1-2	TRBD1	CASSLAGQGAGYTF
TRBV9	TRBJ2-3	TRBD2	CASTASAGGMSTDTQYF
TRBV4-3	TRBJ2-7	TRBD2	CASSQPGLAGGLSYEQYF
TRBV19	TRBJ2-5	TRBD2	CASSITRSGGLETQYF
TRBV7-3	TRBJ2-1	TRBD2	CASSLVYAGGLNEQFF
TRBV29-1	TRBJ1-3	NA	CSVLGSGNTIYF
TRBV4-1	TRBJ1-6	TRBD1	CASSLLQGARDSPLHF
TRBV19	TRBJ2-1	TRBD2	CASSITGTSGNEQFF
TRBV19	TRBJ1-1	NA	CASKRGAGDVEAFF
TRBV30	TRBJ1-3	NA	CAWSVLLSASGNTIYF
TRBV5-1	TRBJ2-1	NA	CASSLEFNEQFF